This TCR beta chain was retrieved from a study of early T cells in non-severe SARS-CoV-2 infection. Overall study results and limits: Comparison of clonotypes with VDJdb favored anti-spike CD8 responses while missing private and CD4 specificities.

TCRdb used MiXCR to reprocess the 5' RACE reads, holding one entry per CDR3 protein. The data show fewer than 100,000 distinct CDR3 sequences, around 12% seen once. This clonotype came up a few times. Its matching antigen is unknown. Per the germline V gene, CDR1 is DFQATT and CDR2 is SNEGSKA (reference sequence). Unmatched junction bases numbered 5, after V lost 3 bases and J lost 2 bases. CDR3 size: 14 residues. Sequenced: whole blood. The chain links TRBV20-1 to TRBJ2-7; 9 bases align to TRBD2. The TCR comes from an adult who was a healthcare worker with PCR-confirmed SARS-CoV-2 infection or an uninfected control (not recorded which). The DNA of the CDR3 is TGCAGTGCTAGCCCCCTAGCGGGAACCTACGAGCAGTACTTC. Amino acids: CSASPLAGTYEQYF.